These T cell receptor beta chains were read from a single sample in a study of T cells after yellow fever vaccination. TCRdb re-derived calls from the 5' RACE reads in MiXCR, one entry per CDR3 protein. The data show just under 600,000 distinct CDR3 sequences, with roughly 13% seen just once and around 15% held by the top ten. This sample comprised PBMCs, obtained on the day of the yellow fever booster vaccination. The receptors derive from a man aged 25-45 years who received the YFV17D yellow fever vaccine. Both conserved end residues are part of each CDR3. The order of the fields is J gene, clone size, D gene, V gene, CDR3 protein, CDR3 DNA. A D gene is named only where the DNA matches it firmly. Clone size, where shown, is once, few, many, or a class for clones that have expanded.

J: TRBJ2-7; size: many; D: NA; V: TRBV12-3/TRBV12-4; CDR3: CASQSSRSGEQYF; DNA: TGTGCCAGCCAAAGTTCCAGATCGGGCGAGCAGTACTTC
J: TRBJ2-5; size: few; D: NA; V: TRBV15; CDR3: CATSATAQETQYF; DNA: TGTGCCACCAGCGCTACGGCCCAAGAGACCCAGTACTTC
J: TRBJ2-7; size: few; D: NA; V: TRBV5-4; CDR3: CASSGGLKSEQYF; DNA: TGTGCCAGCAGCGGCGGGCTAAAAAGCGAGCAGTACTTC
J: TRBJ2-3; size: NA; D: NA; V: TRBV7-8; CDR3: CASSVPRRTTDTQYF; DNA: TGTGCCAGCAGCGTCCCTAGAAGGACCACAGATACGCAGTATTTT
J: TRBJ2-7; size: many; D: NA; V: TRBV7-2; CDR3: CASSFRTGDEQYF; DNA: TGTGCCAGCAGCTTTCGGACGGGAGACGAGCAGTACTTC
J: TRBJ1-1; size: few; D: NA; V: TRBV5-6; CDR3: CASSLLSTAEAFF; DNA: TGTGCCAGCAGCTTACTTAGTACCGCTGAAGCTTTCTTT
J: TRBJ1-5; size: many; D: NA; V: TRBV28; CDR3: CASSREAGQPQHF; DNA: TGTGCCAGCAGTCGAGAAGCCGGTCAGCCCCAGCATTTT
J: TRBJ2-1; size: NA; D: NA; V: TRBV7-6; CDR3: CASSHGGEQFF; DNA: TGTGCCAGCAGCCATGGTGGTGAGCAGTTCTTC
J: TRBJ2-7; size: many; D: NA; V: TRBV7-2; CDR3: CASSLSGASSYEQYF; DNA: TGTGCCAGCAGTCTATCGGGGGCCAGCTCCTACGAGCAGTACTTC
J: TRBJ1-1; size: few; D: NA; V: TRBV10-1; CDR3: CASSDSSGGMNTEAFF; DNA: TGCGCCAGCAGTGATTCCTCAGGAGGCATGAACACTGAAGCTTTCTTT
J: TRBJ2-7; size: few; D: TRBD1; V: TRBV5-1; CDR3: CASSGRGTGHEQYF; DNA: TGCGCCAGCAGCGGCAGGGGGACAGGTCACGAGCAGTACTTC
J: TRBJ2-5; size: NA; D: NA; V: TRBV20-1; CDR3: CSARVGVGETQYF; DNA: TGCAGTGCTAGAGTGGGGGTAGGGGAGACCCAGTACTTC
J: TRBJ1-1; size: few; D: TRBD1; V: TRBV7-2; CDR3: CASSLRLTGAVNTEAFF; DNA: TGTGCCAGCAGCTTAAGGTTGACAGGGGCCGTGAACACTGAAGCTTTCTTT
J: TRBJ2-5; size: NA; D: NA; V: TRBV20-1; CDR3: CSADMWGATQYF; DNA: TGCAGTGCTGACATGTGGGGGGCGACCCAGTACTTC
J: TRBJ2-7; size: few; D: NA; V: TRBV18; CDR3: CASSPSLTAAVYEQYF; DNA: TGTGCCAGCTCACCCTCCCTCACTGCTGCTGTCTACGAGCAGTACTTC
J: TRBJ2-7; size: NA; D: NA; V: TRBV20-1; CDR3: CSAATARTYEQYF; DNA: TGCAGTGCCGCGACAGCCAGAACCTACGAGCAGTACTTC
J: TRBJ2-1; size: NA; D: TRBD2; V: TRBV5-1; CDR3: CASSLAAGTSGTYEQFF; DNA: TGCGCCAGCAGCTTGGCCGCGGGGACTAGCGGGACCTATGAGCAGTTCTTC
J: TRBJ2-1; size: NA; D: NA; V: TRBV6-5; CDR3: CASSYWRRTYNEQFF; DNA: TGTGCCAGCAGTTACTGGCGGAGGACCTACAATGAGCAGTTCTTC
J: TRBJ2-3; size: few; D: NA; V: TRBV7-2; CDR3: CASSVLADTQYF; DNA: TGTGCCAGCAGCGTCCTAGCAGATACGCAGTATTTT
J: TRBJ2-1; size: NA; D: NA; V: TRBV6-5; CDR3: CASTNLLDEQFF; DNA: TGTGCCAGCACCAACCTCTTGGATGAGCAGTTCTTC
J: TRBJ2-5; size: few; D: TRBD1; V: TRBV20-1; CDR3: CSASRDSQETQYF; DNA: TGCAGTGCTAGCCGGGACAGCCAAGAGACCCAGTACTTC
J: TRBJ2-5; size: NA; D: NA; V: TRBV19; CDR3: CASSPSPLQETQYF; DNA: TGTGCCAGTAGTCCTTCGCCCCTCCAAGAGACCCAGTACTTC
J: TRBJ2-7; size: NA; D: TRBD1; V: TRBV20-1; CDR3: CSALNRGLAYEQYF; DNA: TGCAGTGCGCTAAACAGGGGGCTGGCCTACGAGCAGTACTTC